This T cell receptor (beta chain) is from a study of T cells in Graves' hyperthyroidism and ophthalmopathy. Amplification yielded TCR beta CDR3 regions, with RNA transcripts as the source. During a first-round RT-PCR of the TCR CDR3, the HTBI primer set was used. TCRdb called the multiplex PCR reads again in MiXCR, with one record for every CDR3 protein. The sample contains 600,000 to 800,000 distinct CDR3 sequences, about 35% of which appear only once. This CDR3 is built from 12 residues. Germline CDR1 and CDR2: DFQATT and SNEGSKA (reference sequence). V was shortened by 6 bases and J by 0 bases, with 5 bases between the two germline ends.

The J gene is TRBJ1-4, the V gene TRBV20-1; D is ambiguous. The specimen sequenced was blood. This TCR was recovered from a woman in her thirties or forties with Graves' hyperthyroidism. CDR3 protein: CSAGSTNEKLFF. CDR3 DNA: TGCAGTGCAGGATCAACTAATGAAAAACTGTTTTTT.